The following is a T cell receptor (beta chain) sequence with its context. Its antigen is undetermined. Amplification used 60 Vbeta primers and 13 Jbeta primers. Clones were read by immunoSEQ multiplex PCR, and TCRdb kept only the in-frame ones, dropping some. Counted here are about 190,000 clones, around four fifths occurring once; the ten biggest clones make up approximately 2.4%. The sample comes from a study of cytomegalovirus exposure and HLA in healthy donors. At the level of the study: Earlier findings included more than 95 million unique TCR beta sequences obtained from 150 million to 200 million T cells.

This CDR3 region has 14 residues. V dropped 4 bases and J dropped 5; count of bases not matched to a gene: 3. Per germline, CDR1 SEHNR and CDR2 FQNEAQ (reference sequence). Notes on the study in general: An analysis was carried out at a later point. It showed that HLA-associated TCR beta chains were more clonally expanded than equally common non-associated chains. In vitro data verified three CMV-associated chains as specific for CMV antigens. Data from an earlier analysis indicated that most TCR beta V segments were productive either about 87% or about 30% of the time.

The sequenced material came from PBMCs. V and J are TRBV7-9 and TRBJ2-2, with 8 bases matching TRBD1. The TCR was taken from a woman aged 45-59 years in good health and CMV-seropositive. Written as DNA, the CDR3 is TGTGCCAGCAGCTGGGGGGACAGGACCGGGGAGCTGTTTTTT. Translating it yields CASSWGDRTGELFF.